The source of this TCR beta chain is a study of cytomegalovirus exposure and HLA in healthy donors. Study conclusions and caveats: Reports indicated that the classifier achieved high specificity and sensitivity in diagnosing cytomegalovirus status. Specificity for CMV antigens was confirmed in vitro for three of the CMV-associated chains. The majority of TCR sequences were rare, yet some public TCRs appeared in many donors.

This clone occurred once. Its antigen is not known. The donors were members of the approximately 120-subject validation cohort (separate from the roughly 700-subject first cohort). Profiling relied on immunoSEQ multiplex PCR, and the TCRdb table lists in-frame clones only, not all of them. The repertoire includes fewer than 200,000 clones, roughly 85% of them detected once, and roughly 15% sits in the top ten. The source material was PBMCs. The sequence came from a man between 18 and 29 years old in good health and CMV-seropositive.

The CDR3 protein is CASKAGGNTIYF. The CDR3 DNA reads TGTGCCAGCAAAGCAGGAGGAAACACCATATATTTT. The chain employs TRBV6-5 and TRBJ1-3; D gene uncertain. Germline CDR1 MNHEY, CDR2 SVGAGI. Trimming shortened V by 7 bases and J by 4 bases, and 8 bases separated the two germline ends. This CDR3 contains 12 residues.